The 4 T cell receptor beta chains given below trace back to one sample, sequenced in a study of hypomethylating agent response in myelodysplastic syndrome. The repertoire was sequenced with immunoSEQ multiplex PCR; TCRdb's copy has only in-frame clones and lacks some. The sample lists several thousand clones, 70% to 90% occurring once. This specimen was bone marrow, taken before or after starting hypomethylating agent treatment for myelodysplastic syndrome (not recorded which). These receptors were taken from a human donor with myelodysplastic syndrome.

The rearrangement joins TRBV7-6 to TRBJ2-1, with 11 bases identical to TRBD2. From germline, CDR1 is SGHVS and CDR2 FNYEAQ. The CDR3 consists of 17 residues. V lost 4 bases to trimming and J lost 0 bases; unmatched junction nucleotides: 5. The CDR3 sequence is CASSSLSGGGSYNEQFF. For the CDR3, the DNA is TGTGCCAGCAGCTCCCTTAGCGGGGGGGGCTCCTACAATGAGCAGTTCTTC.

DNA of the CDR3: TGCGCCAGCAGCTTGGCTCTAGCGGGGGGGCCGACTCAGTATGAGACCCAGTACTTC. This gives the protein CASSLALAGGPTQYETQYF. This sequence joins TRBV5-1 and TRBJ2-5; 12 bases line up with TRBD2. The junction had 14 bases not matched to a gene; V was cut back by 0 bases and J by 5 bases. The CDR3 is made up of 19 amino acids. CDR1 SGHRS and CDR2 YFSETQ come from the germline V gene.

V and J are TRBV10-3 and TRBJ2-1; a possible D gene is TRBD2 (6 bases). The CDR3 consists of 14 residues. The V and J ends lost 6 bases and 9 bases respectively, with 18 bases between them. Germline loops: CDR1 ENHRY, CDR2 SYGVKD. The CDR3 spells CAIRTQDFGGEQFF. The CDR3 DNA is TGTGCCATCAGAACTCAGGACTTCGGGGGTGAGCAGTTCTTC.

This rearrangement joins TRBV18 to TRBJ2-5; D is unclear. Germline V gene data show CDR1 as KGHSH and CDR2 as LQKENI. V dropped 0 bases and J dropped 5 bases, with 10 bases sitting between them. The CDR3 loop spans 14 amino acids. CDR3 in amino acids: CASSPPAVPETQYF. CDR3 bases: TGTGCCAGCTCACCACCGGCCGTTCCGGAGACCCAGTACTTC.